This is a list of T cell receptor beta chains from one sample in a study of T cell responses to AZD1222 COVID-19 vaccine. Produced via immunoSEQ multiplex PCR; TCRdb's table is partial and in-frame only. This table holds some 45,000 clones, roughly 87% found once. This sample comprised peripheral blood, obtained 28 days after the second AZD1222 dose. The receptors originated from an adult who received the AZD1222 COVID-19 vaccine. The CDR3 runs from the conserved cysteine through the conserved F or W. Each record gives: D gene, V gene, J gene, CDR3 protein. A D gene is named only where the DNA matches it firmly.

NA	TRBV25-1	TRBJ1-1	CASVGPGGTEAFF
NA	TRBV19	TRBJ1-3	CASSTSGQHSGNTIYF
NA	TRBV10-3	TRBJ1-4	CAIRQREVEKLFF
TRBD2	TRBV7-2	TRBJ2-3	CASSSSRGGADTQYF
NA	TRBV12-5	TRBJ2-3	CASGSLGTTGRTTDTQYF
NA	TRBV13	TRBJ2-3	CASSLRLASADTQYF
TRBD1	TRBV29-1	TRBJ2-1	CSVGRTGPVNEQFF
TRBD1	TRBV7-2	TRBJ1-2	CASSFAINGQDNTF
NA	TRBV19	TRBJ1-2	CASSPRVKPNYGYTF
NA	TRBV3-1/TRBV3-2	TRBJ1-1	CASSQNPAEAFF
TRBD1	TRBV5-8	TRBJ1-6	CASSQSRDRHSPLHF
NA	TRBV10-2	TRBJ1-5	CASMGIMAQPQHF
NA	TRBV6-1	TRBJ1-5	CASSEGLGGLLLGQPQHF
NA	TRBV9	TRBJ2-2	CASSVRGEGGELFF
TRBD2	TRBV4-3	TRBJ2-1	CASSPRLQRGPEEQFF
NA	TRBV9	TRBJ2-5	CASSPSMRETQYF
NA	TRBV4-3	TRBJ1-2	CASSQDQGLANYGYTF
TRBD1	TRBV19	TRBJ1-1	CASSPTGDGTEAFF
NA	TRBV9	TRBJ1-6	CASSVEPGNSPLHF
TRBD1	TRBV29-1	TRBJ2-7	CSVEDRASYEQYF
NA	TRBV6-1	TRBJ1-5	CASSDRVNQPQHF
TRBD1	TRBV6-5	TRBJ2-7	CASRRDRGYEQYF
TRBD1	TRBV15	TRBJ1-1	CATSWGQVGLIF
TRBD1	TRBV7-8	TRBJ2-2	CASSIGGTGGAWNTGELFF
NA	TRBV18	TRBJ1-3	CASSPVGDGDTIYF
NA	TRBV7-2	TRBJ1-1	CASSLAFDGPWAEAFF
TRBD1	TRBV27	TRBJ2-6	CASRRQGSGANVLTF
TRBD1	TRBV4-3	TRBJ2-1	CASSQDDRDYNEQFF
TRBD2	TRBV4-1	TRBJ2-2	CASSQPWGGPGELFF